The T cell receptor beta chain under discussion was sequenced for a study of blood T cell repertoires in COVID-19. Per the authors' pipeline: Amplification of reference gene primers provided the estimated nucleated cell counts. Profiled with immunoSEQ multiplex PCR; TCRdb holds only in-frame clones, not every one. The DNA was the basis for D and trimming; V, J and clone size are from that table. The table records about 100,000 clones, 70% to 80% of them present only once. The germline gives CDR1 LGHDT, CDR2 YNNKEL (reference sequence). The CDR3 is made up of 15 amino acids. J gave up 5 bases and V 4 bases, and 8 bases lay outside the gene matches.

Sequencing was carried out using peripheral blood. The clonotype comes from a woman aged 70 to 79 with acute or convalescent COVID-19. The chain uses TRBV3-1 (or the pseudogene TRBV3-2) and TRBJ2-5; 9 bases line up with TRBD2. CDR3 sequence (DNA): TGTGCCAGCAGCCGAAGCGGGGGGCCGGTCGAGACCCAGTACTTC. It encodes CASSRSGGPVETQYF.